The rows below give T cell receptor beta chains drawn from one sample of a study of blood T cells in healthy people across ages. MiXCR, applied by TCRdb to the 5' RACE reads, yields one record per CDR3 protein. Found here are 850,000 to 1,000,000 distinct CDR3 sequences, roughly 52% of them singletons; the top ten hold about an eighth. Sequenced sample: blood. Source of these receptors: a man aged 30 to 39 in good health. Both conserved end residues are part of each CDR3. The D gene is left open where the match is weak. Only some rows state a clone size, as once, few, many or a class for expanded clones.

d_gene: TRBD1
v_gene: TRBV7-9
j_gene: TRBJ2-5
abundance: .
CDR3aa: CASSSSWTGYQETQYF
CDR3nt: TGTGCCAGCAGCTCATCTTGGACAGGGTACCAAGAGACCCAGTACTTC

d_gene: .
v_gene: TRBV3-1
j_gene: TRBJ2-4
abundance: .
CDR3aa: CASSQEGGGKNIQYF
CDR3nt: TGTGCCAGCAGCCAAGAAGGGGGGGGCAAAAACATTCAGTACTTC

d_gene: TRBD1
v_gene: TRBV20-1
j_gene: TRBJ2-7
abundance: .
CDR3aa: CSALDRGSSYEQYF
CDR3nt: TGCAGTGCACTGGACAGGGGTAGCTCCTACGAGCAGTACTTC

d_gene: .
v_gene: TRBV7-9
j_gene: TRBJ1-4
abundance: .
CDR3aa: CASSEMTANEKLFF
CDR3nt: TGTGCCAGCAGCGAAATGACAGCTAATGAAAAACTGTTTTTT

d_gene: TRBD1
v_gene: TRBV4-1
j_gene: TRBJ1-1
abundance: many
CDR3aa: CASSQDGRGGTEAFF
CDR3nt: TGCGCCAGCAGCCAAGATGGCAGGGGGGGGACTGAAGCTTTCTTT

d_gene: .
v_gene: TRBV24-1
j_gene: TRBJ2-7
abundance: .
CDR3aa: CATSDGTPYEQYF
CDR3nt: TGTGCCACCAGTGATGGGACTCCCTACGAGCAGTACTTC

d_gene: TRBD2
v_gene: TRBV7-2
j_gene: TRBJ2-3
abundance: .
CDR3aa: CASSLGASGWTDTQYF
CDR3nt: TGTGCCAGCAGCTTGGGGGCTAGCGGGTGGACAGATACGCAGTATTTT

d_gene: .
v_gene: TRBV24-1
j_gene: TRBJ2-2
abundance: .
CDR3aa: CATSDFGSHPGELFF
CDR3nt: TGTGCCACCAGTGATTTCGGCTCTCACCCCGGGGAGCTGTTTTTT

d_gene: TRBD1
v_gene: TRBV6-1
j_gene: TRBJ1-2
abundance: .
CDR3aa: CASSERAGGGGYTF
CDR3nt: TGTGCCAGCAGTGAAAGGGCAGGGGGTGGTGGCTACACCTTC

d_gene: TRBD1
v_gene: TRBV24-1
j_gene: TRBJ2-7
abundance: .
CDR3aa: CATSDFSGGDEQYF
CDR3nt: TGTGCCACCAGTGATTTTTCAGGGGGCGACGAGCAGTACTTC

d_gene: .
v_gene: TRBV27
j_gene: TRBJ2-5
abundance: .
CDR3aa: CASRRRGMETQYF
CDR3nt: TGTGCCAGCCGTCGCCGTGGTATGGAGACCCAGTACTTC

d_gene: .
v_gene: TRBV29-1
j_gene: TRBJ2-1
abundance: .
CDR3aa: CSVGPAAADGDQFF
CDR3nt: TGCAGCGTTGGTCCTGCAGCGGCGGACGGGGATCAGTTCTTC

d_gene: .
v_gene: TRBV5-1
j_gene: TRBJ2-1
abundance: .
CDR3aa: CASSLQDNQETQFF
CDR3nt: TGCGCCAGCAGCTTGCAAGATAACCAAGAGACCCAGTTCTTC

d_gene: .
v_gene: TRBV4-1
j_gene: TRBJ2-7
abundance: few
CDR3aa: CASSQVPSAEQYF
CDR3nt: TGCGCCAGCAGCCAAGTCCCTAGCGCCGAGCAGTACTTC

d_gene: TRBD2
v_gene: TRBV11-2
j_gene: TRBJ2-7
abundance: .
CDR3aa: CASSSPTSAYEQYF
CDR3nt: TGTGCCAGCAGCTCCCCGACTAGCGCCTACGAGCAGTACTTC

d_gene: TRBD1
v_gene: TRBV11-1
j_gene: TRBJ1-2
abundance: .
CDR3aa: CASGSQDRGSSYGYTF
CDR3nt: TGTGCCAGCGGCTCCCAAGACAGGGGATCATCCTATGGCTACACCTTC

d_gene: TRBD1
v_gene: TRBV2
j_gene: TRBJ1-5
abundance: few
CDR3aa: CASSSDRGGQPQHF
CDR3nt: TGTGCCAGCAGTTCTGACAGGGGCGGTCAGCCCCAGCATTTT

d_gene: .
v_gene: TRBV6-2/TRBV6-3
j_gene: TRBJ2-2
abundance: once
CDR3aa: CASNPSVTGELFF
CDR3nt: TGTGCCAGCAACCCTAGCGTCACCGGGGAGCTGTTTTTT

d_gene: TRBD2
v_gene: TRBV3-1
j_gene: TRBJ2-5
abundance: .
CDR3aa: CASSQEKNLAGGPLETQYF
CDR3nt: TGTGCCAGCAGCCAAGAAAAAAATCTAGCGGGGGGGCCGTTGGAGACCCAGTACTTC

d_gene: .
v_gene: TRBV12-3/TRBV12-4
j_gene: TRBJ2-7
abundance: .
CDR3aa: CASSLSRGGLLRYEQYF
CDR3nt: TGTGCCAGCAGTTTGTCTCGAGGGGGACTATTGCGGTACGAGCAGTACTTC

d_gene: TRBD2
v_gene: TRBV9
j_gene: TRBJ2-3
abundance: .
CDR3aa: CASSGTSGAGDTQYF
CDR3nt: TGTGCCAGCAGCGGGACTAGCGGGGCAGGAGATACGCAGTATTTT

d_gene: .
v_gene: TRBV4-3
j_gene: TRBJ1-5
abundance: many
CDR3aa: CASSQVEGPNQPQHF
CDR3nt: TGCGCCAGCAGCCAAGTTGAAGGACCCAATCAGCCCCAGCATTTT

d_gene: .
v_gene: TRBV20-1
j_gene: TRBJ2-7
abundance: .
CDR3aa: CSAHSNRANEQYF
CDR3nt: TGCAGTGCTCACTCCAACAGGGCTAACGAGCAGTACTTC

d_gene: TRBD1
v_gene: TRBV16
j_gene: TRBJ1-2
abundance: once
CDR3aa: CASSDRGSLYGYTF
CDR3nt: TGTGCCAGCAGCGACAGGGGGAGCCTCTATGGCTACACCTTC

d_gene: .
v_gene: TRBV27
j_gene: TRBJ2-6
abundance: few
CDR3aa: CASSMDSRSGANVLTF
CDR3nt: TGTGCCAGCAGTATGGACAGTCGCTCTGGGGCCAACGTCCTGACTTTC

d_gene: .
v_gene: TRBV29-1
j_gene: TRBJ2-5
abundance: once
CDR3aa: CSVRPGRETQYF
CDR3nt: TGCAGCGTTAGACCCGGTCGAGAGACCCAGTACTTC

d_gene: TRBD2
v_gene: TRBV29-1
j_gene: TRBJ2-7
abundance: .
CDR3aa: CSVLGRGDHNEQYF
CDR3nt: TGCAGCGTTCTCGGGCGGGGGGACCACAATGAGCAGTACTTC

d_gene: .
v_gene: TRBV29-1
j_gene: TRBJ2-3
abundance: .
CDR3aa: CSVDRGRSAQYF
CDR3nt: TGCAGCGTTGACAGGGGTCGGTCGGCGCAGTATTTT

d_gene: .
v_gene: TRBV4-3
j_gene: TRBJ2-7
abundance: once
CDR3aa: CASSQGRDKTYNEQYF
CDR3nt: TGCGCCAGCAGCCAAGGTCGGGACAAGACCTACAATGAGCAGTACTTC

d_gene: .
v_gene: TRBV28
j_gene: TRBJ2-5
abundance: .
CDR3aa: CASSPISPAEGTQYF
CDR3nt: TGTGCCAGCAGTCCTATATCGCCCGCTGAAGGGACCCAGTACTTC

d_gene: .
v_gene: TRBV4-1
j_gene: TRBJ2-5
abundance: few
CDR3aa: CASSQYGSQETQYF
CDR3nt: TGCGCCAGCAGCCAGTACGGCAGCCAAGAGACCCAGTACTTC

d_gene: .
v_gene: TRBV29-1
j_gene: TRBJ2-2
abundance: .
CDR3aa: CSVEGGGINTGELFF
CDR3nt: TGCAGCGTTGAAGGGGGCGGGATAAACACCGGGGAGCTGTTTTTT

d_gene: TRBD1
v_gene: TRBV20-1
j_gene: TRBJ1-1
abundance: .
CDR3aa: CSARDRRGLTEAFF
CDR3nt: TGCAGTGCTAGAGATCGGAGGGGGCTCACTGAAGCTTTCTTT

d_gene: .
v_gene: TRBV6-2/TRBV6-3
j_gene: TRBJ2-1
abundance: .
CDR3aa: CASSSHSPDNLWWQFF
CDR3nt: TGTGCCAGCAGTTCACATTCCCCAGACAACCTATGGTGGCAGTTCTTC

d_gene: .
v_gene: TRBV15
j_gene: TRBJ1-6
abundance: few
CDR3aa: CATRAEKNSPLHF
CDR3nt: TGTGCCACCCGGGCTGAAAAAAATTCACCCCTCCACTTT

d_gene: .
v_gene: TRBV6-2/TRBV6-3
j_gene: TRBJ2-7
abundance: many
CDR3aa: CASRRRTAYEQYF
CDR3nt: TGTGCCAGCAGACGTCGGACAGCCTACGAGCAGTACTTC

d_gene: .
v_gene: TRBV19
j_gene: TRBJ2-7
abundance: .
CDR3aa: CASSIGPASEQYF
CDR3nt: TGTGCCAGTAGTATAGGTCCAGCCTCCGAGCAGTACTTC

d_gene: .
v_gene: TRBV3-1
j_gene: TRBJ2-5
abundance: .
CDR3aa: CASSQEKGLRETQYF
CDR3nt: TGTGCCAGCAGCCAAGAGAAAGGCTTACGAGAGACCCAGTACTTC

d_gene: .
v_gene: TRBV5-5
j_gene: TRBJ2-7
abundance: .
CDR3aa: CASSPGVQGVYEQYF
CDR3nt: TGTGCCAGCAGCCCGGGAGTACAGGGCGTCTACGAGCAGTACTTC

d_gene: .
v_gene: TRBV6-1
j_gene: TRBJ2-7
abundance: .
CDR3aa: CASSHAEGTYEQYF
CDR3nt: TGTGCCAGCAGTCACGCGGAAGGGACCTACGAGCAGTACTTC

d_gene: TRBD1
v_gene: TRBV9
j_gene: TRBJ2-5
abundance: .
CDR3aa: CASSVEAGQGFRETQYF
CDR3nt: TGTGCCAGCAGCGTAGAGGCGGGACAGGGGTTTCGAGAGACCCAGTACTTC

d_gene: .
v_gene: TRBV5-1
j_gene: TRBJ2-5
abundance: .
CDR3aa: CASSLGSKETQYF
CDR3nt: TGCGCCAGCAGCTTGGGTAGCAAAGAGACCCAGTACTTC

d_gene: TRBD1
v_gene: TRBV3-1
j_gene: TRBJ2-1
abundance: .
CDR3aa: CASSHGQGSPQSQFF
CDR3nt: TGTGCCAGCAGCCATGGACAGGGATCCCCTCAGTCCCAGTTCTTC

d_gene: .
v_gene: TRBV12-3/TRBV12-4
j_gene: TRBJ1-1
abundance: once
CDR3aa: CASRPGEGGTEAFF
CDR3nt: TGTGCCAGCAGGCCAGGGGAGGGTGGCACTGAAGCTTTCTTT

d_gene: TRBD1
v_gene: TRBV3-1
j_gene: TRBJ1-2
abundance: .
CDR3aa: CASSLRTGNYGYTF
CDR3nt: TGTGCCAGCAGCCTGCGGACAGGGAACTATGGCTACACCTTC

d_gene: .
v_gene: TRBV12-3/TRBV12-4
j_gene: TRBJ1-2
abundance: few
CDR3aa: CASTQTANYGYTF
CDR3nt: TGTGCCAGCACCCAGACAGCTAACTATGGCTACACCTTC

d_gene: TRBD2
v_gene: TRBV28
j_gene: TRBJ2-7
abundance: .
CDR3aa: CASSLPTSGGAGYEQYF
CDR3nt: TGTGCCAGCAGTTTACCTACTAGCGGGGGGGCCGGATACGAGCAGTACTTC

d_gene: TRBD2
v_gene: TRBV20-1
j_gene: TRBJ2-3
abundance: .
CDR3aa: CSARTPGRGSTDTQYF
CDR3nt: TGCAGTGCTAGAACCCCCGGGCGGGGGAGCACAGATACGCAGTATTTT

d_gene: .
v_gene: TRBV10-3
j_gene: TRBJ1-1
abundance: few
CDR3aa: CAISEQENTEAFF
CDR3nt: TGTGCCATCAGTGAGCAGGAGAACACTGAAGCTTTCTTT

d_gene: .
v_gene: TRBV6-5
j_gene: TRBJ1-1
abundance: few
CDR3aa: CASSYGSMNTEAFF
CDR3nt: TGTGCCAGCAGTTACGGGAGCATGAACACTGAAGCTTTCTTT